The 9 T cell receptor beta chains presented below share a single source sample, sequenced in a study of identifying expanded T cells in peripheral blood. Clones were read by immunoSEQ multiplex PCR, and TCRdb kept only the in-frame ones, dropping some. The sample lists about 130,000 clones; 70% to 90% were seen once. The sequenced sample consisted of blood. The source of these receptors is a person between 18 and 75 years old in good health.

The chain has TRBV19 and TRBJ1-3, with D possibly being TRBD1 (5 bases). Germline V gene data show CDR1 as LNHDA and CDR2 as SQIVND (reference sequence). CDR3 length: 15 amino acids. Trimming took off 4 bases at V and 0 bases at J, with 10 bases between the two ends. The CDR3 bases are TGTGCCAGTAGTAATAAGGGGCTCTCTGGAAACACCATATATTTT. This encodes CASSNKGLSGNTIYF.

The rearrangement joins TRBV9 to TRBJ1-1, with D tentatively TRBD1 (5 bases). This CDR3 is built from 15 residues. V shed 3 bases and J shed 3 bases, with 15 bases lying between them. From germline, CDR1 is SGDLS and CDR2 YYNGEE. The DNA for the CDR3 is TGTGCCAGCAGCGCAGACCCTGGGGGGGACACTGAAGCTTTCTTT. Translated, it gives CASSADPGGDTEAFF. The variable domain in full, with the rest retrieved from reference TRBV9 and TRBJ1-1, is DSGVTQTPKHLITATGQRVTLRCSPRSGDLSVYWYQQSLDQGLQFLIQYYNGEERAKGNILERFSAQQFPDLHSELNLSSLELGDSALYFCASSADPGGDTEAFFGQGTRLTVV.

The CDR3 is CASSIGPGGLYGYTF. The CDR3 DNA reads as TGTGCCAGTAGTATAGGACCAGGGGGCCTCTATGGCTACACCTTC. V gene TRBV19 combines with J gene TRBJ1-2, with 8 bases identical to TRBD1. This CDR3 spans 15 amino acids. V trimming: 1 base; J trimming: 4 bases; junction bases outside the gene matches: 5. Per germline, CDR1 LNHDA and CDR2 SQIVND (reference sequence).

The chain couples TRBV30 to TRBJ1-1; D uncertain. The CDR3 runs to 13 residues. V gave up 0 bases and J gave up 1 base, with 6 bases separating them. Germline CDR1 reads GTSNPN; CDR2 reads SVGIG (reference sequence). In nucleotides, the CDR3 is TGTGCCTGGAGTGTACACTCGAACACTGAAGCTTTCTTT. Protein product: CAWSVHSNTEAFF.

This sequence joins TRBV7-9 and TRBJ1-5; no reliable D call. Looked up from germline, CDR1 is SEHNR and CDR2 is FQNEAQ (reference sequence). The CDR3 covers 14 residues. The V gene lost 1 base and the J gene lost 3 bases, with 7 bases spanning the gap. In DNA, the CDR3 is TGTGCCAGCAGCTTAGTCGGGAACAATCAGCCCCAGCATTTT. Its protein is CASSLVGNNQPQHF.

The V and J genes are TRBV9 and TRBJ1-1; TRBD1 is a possible D gene (6 bases). Germline-derived CDR1 and CDR2 are SGDLS and YYNGEE. Trimming cost V 0 bases and J 4 bases, with 10 bases left between them. The CDR3 is made up of 14 amino acids. The CDR3 loop reads CASSVVQGPTEAFF. CDR3 coding DNA: TGTGCCAGCAGCGTAGTTCAGGGGCCCACTGAAGCTTTCTTT.

CDR3 in amino acids: CASSSGQGTGANVLTF. The CDR3 DNA sequence: TGTGCCAGCAGTTCGGGACAGGGGACTGGGGCCAACGTCCTGACTTTC. The V gene is TRBV28, the J gene TRBJ2-6; TRBD1 matches at 10 bases. Germline V CDR1 and CDR2: MDHEN, SYDVKM. Unmatched junction bases numbered 2, after V lost 4 bases and J lost 2 bases. The CDR3 sequence is 16 residues long.

This rearrangement joins TRBV23-1 to TRBJ2-1; 13 bases are shared with TRBD2. TRBV23-1 is marked as an open reading frame, function uncertain. Trimming at V came to 3 bases and at J to 0 bases, leaving 11 bases not matched to a gene. There are 20 residues in the CDR3. CDR3 sequence: CASSQGGTSGDKSSYNEQFF. The CDR3 coding sequence is TGCGCCAGCAGTCAGGGAGGGACTAGCGGGGACAAGAGCTCCTACAATGAGCAGTTCTTC.

The CDR3 nucleotides are TGTGCCAGCAGTTACTCCGCTGGTGAAAAACTGTTTTTT. This gives the protein CASSYSAGEKLFF. The chain uses TRBV6-5 and TRBJ1-4; D remains ambiguous. V lost 0 bases and J lost 7, with 6 bases in between. This CDR3 contains 13 residues. Germline V gives CDR1 MNHEY, CDR2 SVGAGI.